This T cell receptor beta chain appears in the sequencing data of a study of blood T cell repertoires in COVID-19. Across the whole study: The origin of the acute and convalescent COVID-19 samples was the United States, Italy and Spain. Sample material is recorded as cDNA or gDNA derived from T cells, B-cell-depleted T cells, or PBMCs.

This clone has a handful of counts. V dropped 4 bases and J dropped 2; count of bases not matched to a gene: 8. The germline CDR1 and CDR2 sequences are SGHTA and FQGNSA. The CDR3 runs 16 residues. In the source study's methods: Estimation of nucleated cell counts was performed using reference gene primer amplification. The assay was immunoSEQ multiplex PCR, and TCRdb's table has in-frame clones only and misses some. That table supplies the V and J calls and clone size; D and trimming were determined from the DNA. Of about 150,000 clones in the sample, around 90% were seen once. The source is a woman aged 55-69 years with active or convalescent COVID-19. Input material: peripheral blood. J is TRBJ2-1 and V is TRBV7-2, with TRBD1 matching over 7 bases. DNA of the CDR3: TGTGCCAGCAGCTCCCAACACGGGACAGCCTACAATGAGCAGTTCTTC. Translating it yields CASSSQHGTAYNEQFF.